The text below deals with one TCR beta chain. Assay used: immunoSEQ multiplex PCR; TCRdb lists only in-frame clones, some missing. The table includes about 55,000 clones, approximately 92% detected once. This record comes from a study of blood T cell repertoires in COVID-19. The CDR3 has 14 amino acids. Germline CDR1 reads LGHDT; CDR2 reads YNNKEL (reference sequence). The V end lost 4 bases, the J end lost 3 bases, and 13 bases lay between the germline ends. The material sequenced was peripheral blood. V is TRBV3-1 (or the pseudogene TRBV3-2) and J is TRBJ2-7; D might be TRBD2 (6 bases). The clonotype originates from a man aged 80 or over with acute or convalescent COVID-19. The CDR3 here is CASSRGAGNYEQYF. CDR3 coding DNA: TGTGCCAGCAGCCGCGGGGCAGGAAACTACGAGCAGTACTTC.